The rows below give T cell receptor beta chains drawn from one sample of a study of beta chain features in type 1 diabetes. TCRdb's copy holds only in-frame clones and misses some; the assay was immunoSEQ multiplex PCR. The sample carries around 690,000 clones, roughly 12% recorded once. The sequenced sample was naive CD4+ T cells from blood. The source of these receptors is a man aged 30 to 39 with type 1 diabetes. Both conserved end residues are part of each CDR3. Each record gives: CDR3 protein, CDR3 DNA, J gene, V gene, CDR3 length, D gene, clone size. D genes are given only for firm matches. Clone size is given for some rows only: seen once, a few or many times, or a class if the clone is expanded.

CDR3: CASSLSSLNEQFF
DNA: TGTGCCAGCAGCTTATCTTCTCTCAATGAGCAGTTCTTC
J: TRBJ2-1
V: TRBV7-9
length: 13
D: NA
size: few

CDR3: CASSPTRKTDNEQFF
DNA: TGTGCCAGCAGCCCGACAAGGAAGACGGACAATGAGCAGTTCTTC
J: TRBJ2-1
V: TRBV9
length: 15
D: NA
size: NA

CDR3: CASSLINYNEQFF
DNA: TGTGCCAGCAGCTTGATAAACTACAATGAGCAGTTCTTC
J: TRBJ2-1
V: TRBV5-6
length: 13
D: NA
size: NA

CDR3: CASSRSGGLQETQYF
DNA: TGTGCCAGCAGCCGATCGGGGGGTTTACAAGAGACCCAGTACTTC
J: TRBJ2-5
V: TRBV7-2
length: 15
D: TRBD2
size: NA

CDR3: CAIRGSSQETQYF
DNA: TGTGCCATCAGGGGGAGCAGCCAAGAGACCCAGTACTTC
J: TRBJ2-5
V: TRBV10-3
length: 13
D: NA
size: NA

CDR3: CASSRSRDSHEQYF
DNA: TGTGCCAGCTCACGGAGCCGGGACAGCCACGAGCAGTACTTC
J: TRBJ2-7
V: TRBV18
length: 14
D: TRBD1
size: NA

CDR3: CASSKDGVGSSYEQYF
DNA: TGTGCCAGCAGCAAAGATGGGGTAGGGAGCTCCTACGAGCAGTACTTC
J: TRBJ2-7
V: TRBV21-1
length: 16
D: NA
size: few

CDR3: CASSTTGREQYF
DNA: TGTGCCAGCAGCACAACCGGACGCGAGCAGTACTTC
J: TRBJ2-7
V: TRBV7-2
length: 12
D: NA
size: few

CDR3: CSAIRDIHGYTF
DNA: TGCAGCGCCATTAGGGACATTCATGGCTACACCTTC
J: TRBJ1-2
V: TRBV29-1
length: 12
D: NA
size: NA

CDR3: CASSYSKRGGNQPQHF
DNA: TGTGCCAGCAGTTACTCGAAAAGAGGGGGCAATCAGCCCCAGCATTTT
J: TRBJ1-5
V: TRBV6-5
length: 16
D: NA
size: NA

CDR3: CASSLGTGGNYEQYF
DNA: TGTGCCAGCAGCTTAGGGACAGGGGGAAACTACGAGCAGTACTTC
J: TRBJ2-7
V: TRBV5-4
length: 15
D: TRBD1
size: few

CDR3: CASSSTAAGAKNIQYF
DNA: TGTGCCAGCAGTTCGACAGCGGCCGGGGCCAAAAACATTCAGTACTTC
J: TRBJ2-4
V: TRBV27
length: 16
D: NA
size: few

CDR3: CASSARDRAYNEQFF
DNA: TGTGCCAGCAGTGCCCGGGACAGGGCCTACAATGAGCAGTTCTTC
J: TRBJ2-1
V: TRBV2
length: 15
D: TRBD1
size: few

CDR3: CAWSSPFWRAAGANVLTF
DNA: TGTGCCTGGAGTTCCCCGTTTTGGAGGGCGGCTGGGGCCAACGTCCTGACTTTC
J: TRBJ2-6
V: TRBV30
length: 18
D: NA
size: NA

CDR3: CASSRRTGIGYTF
DNA: TGTGCCAGCAGCCGCCGAACAGGGATCGGCTACACCTTC
J: TRBJ1-2
V: TRBV14
length: 13
D: NA
size: NA

CDR3: CASSSPAGEGEQFF
DNA: TGCGCCAGCAGCAGCCCAGCGGGGGAAGGTGAGCAGTTCTTC
J: TRBJ2-1
V: TRBV5-1
length: 14
D: TRBD2
size: NA

CDR3: CASSRSFVPGELFF
DNA: TGTGCCAGCAGCCGTTCCTTCGTTCCCGGGGAGCTGTTTTTT
J: TRBJ2-2
V: TRBV14
length: 14
D: NA
size: NA

CDR3: CASSVDGGAYNEQFF
DNA: TGTGCCAGCAGCGTAGACGGGGGGGCCTACAATGAGCAGTTCTTC
J: TRBJ2-1
V: TRBV9
length: 15
D: TRBD2
size: few

CDR3: CASSRTRNSPLHF
DNA: TGTGCCAGCAGCAGGACCCGTAATTCACCCCTCCACTTT
J: TRBJ1-6
V: TRBV6-5
length: 13
D: NA
size: NA

CDR3: CASSEQGGNQPQHF
DNA: TGTGCCAGCAGTGAACAGGGGGGCAATCAGCCCCAGCATTTT
J: TRBJ1-5
V: TRBV25-1
length: 14
D: TRBD1
size: NA

CDR3: CASRGQARRNTQYF
DNA: TGCGCCAGCAGGGGACAGGCGAGGAGGAATACGCAGTATTTT
J: TRBJ2-3
V: TRBV10-2
length: 14
D: TRBD1
size: NA

CDR3: CASSLGARIEQFF
DNA: TGTGCCAGCAGCTTGGGGGCGAGGATTGAGCAGTTCTTC
J: TRBJ2-1
V: TRBV5-4
length: 13
D: NA
size: NA

CDR3: CASSPQERLAGTEKLFF
DNA: TGTGCCAGCTCACCTCAGGAGAGACTCGCAGGGACCGAAAAACTGTTTTTT
J: TRBJ1-4
V: TRBV18
length: 17
D: NA
size: few

CDR3: CASSYPNSGVDIQYF
DNA: TGTGCCAGCAGTTACCCTAATAGCGGGGTTGACATTCAGTACTTC
J: TRBJ2-4
V: TRBV6-6
length: 15
D: TRBD2
size: few

CDR3: CASSEALAGGSDTQYF
DNA: TGTGCCAGCAGTGAAGCTTTAGCGGGGGGGTCAGATACGCAGTATTTT
J: TRBJ2-3
V: TRBV2
length: 16
D: TRBD2
size: NA

CDR3: CASSQAQAGASSGNTIYF
DNA: TGCGCCAGCAGCCAAGCACAGGCCGGCGCCAGCTCTGGAAACACCATATATTTT
J: TRBJ1-3
V: TRBV4-3
length: 18
D: NA
size: few

CDR3: CASSLDRGIGEQYF
DNA: TGTGCCAGCAGCTTAGATCGGGGGATTGGCGAGCAGTACTTC
J: TRBJ2-7
V: TRBV13
length: 14
D: NA
size: NA

CDR3: CASRGGGEGSPLHF
DNA: TGTGCCAGCAGGGGTGGGGGCGAAGGTTCACCCCTCCACTTT
J: TRBJ1-6
V: TRBV7-9
length: 14
D: NA
size: NA

CDR3: CASSYIYEQYF
DNA: TGTGCCAGCAGCTATATCTACGAGCAGTACTTC
J: TRBJ2-7
V: TRBV5-5
length: 11
D: NA
size: few

CDR3: CASSAYTGGRYSNQPQHF
DNA: TGTGCCAGCAGCGCGTACACAGGGGGCCGATATAGCAATCAGCCCCAGCATTTT
J: TRBJ1-5
V: TRBV5-6
length: 18
D: TRBD1
size: few

CDR3: CASSARVGDGALAKNIQYF
DNA: TGTGCCAGCAGTGCACGCGTGGGGGATGGTGCCCTCGCCAAAAACATTCAGTACTTC
J: TRBJ2-4
V: TRBV6-1
length: 19
D: NA
size: few

CDR3: CASSLGVSGNTIYF
DNA: TGCGCCAGCAGCCTTGGGGTCTCTGGAAACACCATATATTTT
J: TRBJ1-3
V: TRBV5-1
length: 14
D: NA
size: few

CDR3: CASSFGLAGGRDTQYF
DNA: TGTGCCAGCAGCTTCGGACTAGCGGGGGGTCGGGATACGCAGTATTTT
J: TRBJ2-3
V: TRBV7-2
length: 16
D: TRBD2
size: NA

CDR3: CASSPRSSYEQYF
DNA: TGTGCCAGCAGCCCCAGGAGCTCCTACGAGCAGTACTTC
J: TRBJ2-7
V: TRBV6-5
length: 13
D: NA
size: once

CDR3: CASSLEFAGSGYF
DNA: TGTGCCAGCAGCTTAGAATTTGCGGGATCGGGGTACTTC
J: TRBJ2-7
V: TRBV7-9
length: 13
D: NA
size: NA

CDR3: CASSSMKNEQFF
DNA: TGTGCCAGCAGCTCAATGAAGAATGAGCAGTTCTTC
J: TRBJ2-1
V: TRBV11-3
length: 12
D: NA
size: few

CDR3: CASSISGGATDTQYF
DNA: TGTGCCAGTAGTATTAGCGGGGGGGCCACAGATACGCAGTATTTT
J: TRBJ2-3
V: TRBV19
length: 15
D: TRBD2
size: NA

CDR3: CASRGPLPPWWTLHF
DNA: TGTGCCAGCAGGGGACCGCTTCCCCCTTGGTGGACCCTCCACTTT
J: TRBJ1-6
V: TRBV6-4
length: 15
D: NA
size: NA

CDR3: CAWSIQTAVRNTQYF
DNA: TGTGCCTGGAGTATTCAGACAGCGGTTCGGAATACGCAGTATTTT
J: TRBJ2-3
V: TRBV30
length: 15
D: NA
size: NA

CDR3: CASSSQVLDGYTF
DNA: TGTGCCAGCAGCTCGCAAGTATTGGATGGCTACACCTTC
J: TRBJ1-2
V: TRBV7-2
length: 13
D: NA
size: few

CDR3: CSQAPGVGSYNEQFF
DNA: TGCAGCCAAGCGCCGGGGGTCGGCTCCTACAATGAGCAGTTCTTC
J: TRBJ2-1
V: TRBV29-1
length: 15
D: NA
size: few

CDR3: CASTPRGDEKLFF
DNA: TGTGCCAGTACCCCTCGGGGAGACGAAAAACTGTTTTTT
J: TRBJ1-4
V: TRBV19
length: 13
D: NA
size: NA

CDR3: CASSEQRGADTQYF
DNA: TGTGCCAGCAGTGAACAGCGGGGGGCAGATACGCAGTATTTT
J: TRBJ2-3
V: TRBV6-1
length: 14
D: TRBD2
size: NA

CDR3: CASSVTFEAFF
DNA: TGTGCCAGCAGTGTTACGTTTGAAGCTTTCTTT
J: TRBJ1-1
V: TRBV2
length: 11
D: NA
size: few

CDR3: CASNPSGQGDYGYTF
DNA: TGTGCCAGCAACCCCTCAGGGCAGGGTGACTATGGCTACACCTTC
J: TRBJ1-2
V: TRBV19
length: 15
D: NA
size: NA

CDR3: CSGRRRTKSSYNEQFF
DNA: TGCAGCGGGCGCCGTAGGACTAAGAGCTCCTACAATGAGCAGTTCTTC
J: TRBJ2-1
V: TRBV29-1
length: 16
D: NA
size: NA

CDR3: CASSPGQGAVLAQYF
DNA: TGTGCCAGCAGCCCCGGACAGGGCGCGGTATTGGCCCAGTACTTC
J: TRBJ2-5
V: TRBV28
length: 15
D: TRBD1
size: once

CDR3: CASSPPSGGFTDTQYF
DNA: TGTGCCAGTAGTCCCCCCAGCGGGGGGTTCACAGATACGCAGTATTTT
J: TRBJ2-3
V: TRBV19
length: 16
D: TRBD2
size: NA

CDR3: CASSAASGSSYEQYF
DNA: TGTGCCAGCAGCGCCGCTAGCGGGAGCTCCTACGAGCAGTACTTC
J: TRBJ2-7
V: TRBV5-4
length: 15
D: TRBD2
size: few

CDR3: CASSARNGETNTGELFF
DNA: TGTGCCAGCAGCGCCCGGAACGGGGAAACGAACACCGGGGAGCTGTTTTTT
J: TRBJ2-2
V: TRBV9
length: 17
D: NA
size: few

CDR3: CASSYGTPSPNQPQHF
DNA: TGTGCCAGCAGCTATGGGACACCGTCCCCCAATCAGCCCCAGCATTTT
J: TRBJ1-5
V: TRBV7-9
length: 16
D: NA
size: NA

CDR3: CASSYREPGNTIYF
DNA: TGTGCCAGCAGTTACAGGGAGCCTGGAAACACCATATATTTT
J: TRBJ1-3
V: TRBV7-2
length: 14
D: NA
size: NA

CDR3: CASSETVSPLHF
DNA: TGTGCCAGCAGTGAAACCGTCTCACCCCTCCACTTT
J: TRBJ1-6
V: TRBV2
length: 12
D: NA
size: few

CDR3: CASSQVATDMNTEAFF
DNA: TGCGCCAGCAGCCAAGTTGCGACAGACATGAACACTGAAGCTTTCTTT
J: TRBJ1-1
V: TRBV4-3
length: 16
D: NA
size: NA